This T cell receptor beta chain was identified in a study of memory CD8 T cells in hepatitis C reinfection. Study-level points and caveats: A handful of donors were too few for definitive public clonotype conclusions.

Sequenced by immunoSEQ multiplex PCR; TCRdb stores in-frame clones only, minus some. Of 4,500 or so clones in the sample, 87% are singletons; the top ten hold about a quarter. The CDR3 has 18 amino acids. In germline, CDR1 is MDHEN, CDR2 SYDVKM. V was pared by 3 bases and J by 0 bases, with 9 bases of the junction left unmatched. Sample time point: late/post reinfection, 12 to 24 weeks after detection. No in vitro expansion preceded TCR sequencing of the sorted cells. The Montreal HEPCO cohort supplied donors who inject drugs. A couple of donors provided sorted CD3+ CD8+ CD45RO- naive CD8 T cells at all three reinfection time points. Details on this clone: Its specificity is not known.

This chain joins TRBV28 and TRBJ2-1, with 9 bases identical to TRBD2. This receptor was obtained from a middle-aged man with hepatitis C virus infection. Sequenced input: naive CD8+ T cells sorted from blood. CDR3 sequence (DNA): TGTGCCAGCAGTTTTTGGGACTCTAGCGGGGACTCCTACAATGAGCAGTTCTTC. Translated, it gives CASSFWDSSGDSYNEQFF. The full variable domain, its missing parts supplied by reference TRBV28 and TRBJ2-1, is DVKVTQSSRYLVKRTGEKVFLECVQDMDHENMFWYRQDPGLGLRLIYFSYDVKMKEKGDIPEGYSVSREKKERFSLILESASTNQTSMYLCASSFWDSSGDSYNEQFFGPGTRLTVL.